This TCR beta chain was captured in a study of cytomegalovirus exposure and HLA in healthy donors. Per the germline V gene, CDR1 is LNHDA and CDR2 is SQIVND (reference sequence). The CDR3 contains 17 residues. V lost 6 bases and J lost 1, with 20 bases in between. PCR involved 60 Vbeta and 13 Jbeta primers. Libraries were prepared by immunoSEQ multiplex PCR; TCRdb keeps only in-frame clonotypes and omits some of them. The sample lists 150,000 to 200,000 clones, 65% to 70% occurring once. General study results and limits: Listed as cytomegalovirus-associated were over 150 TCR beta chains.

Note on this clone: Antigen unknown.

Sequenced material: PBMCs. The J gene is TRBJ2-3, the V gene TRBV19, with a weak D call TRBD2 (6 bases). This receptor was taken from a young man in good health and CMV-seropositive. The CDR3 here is CASSPRGGPGGTDTQYF. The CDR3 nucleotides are TGTGCCAGTAGCCCCAGAGGAGGGCCTGGTGGCACAGATACGCAGTATTTT.